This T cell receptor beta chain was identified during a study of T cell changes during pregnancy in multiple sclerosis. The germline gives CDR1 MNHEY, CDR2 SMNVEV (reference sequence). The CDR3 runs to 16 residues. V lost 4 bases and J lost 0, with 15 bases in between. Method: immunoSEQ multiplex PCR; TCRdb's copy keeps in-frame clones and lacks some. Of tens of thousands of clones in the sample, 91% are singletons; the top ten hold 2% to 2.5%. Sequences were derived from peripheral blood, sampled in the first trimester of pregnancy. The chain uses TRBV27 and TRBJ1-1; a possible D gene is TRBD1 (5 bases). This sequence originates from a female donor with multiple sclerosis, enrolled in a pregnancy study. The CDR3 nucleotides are TGTGCCAGCAGTTCCCTCGCGGGACGCATGAACACTGAAGCTTTCTTT. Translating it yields CASSSLAGRMNTEAFF.